The 17 T cell receptor beta chains below all came from one sample that was sequenced in a study of CD8+CD57+ T cells in acquired aplastic anemia. Whoever was chosen for sequencing had shown CD8+CD57+ cell expansion by flow cytometry. TCR beta VDJ and CDR3 were profiled, and genomic DNA was the template. TCRdb recomputed calls from the reads with MiXCR, one row per CDR3 protein. Altogether hundreds of thousands of distinct CDR3 sequences are present, roughly a third being singletons, with the ten largest covering under 0.95%. The sequenced sample was sorted CD4+, CD8+, or CD8+CD57+ T cells (not recorded which) from PBMCs. The source of these receptors is a human donor with aplastic anemia.

In this sample, this clonotype turned up many times. The rearrangement uses TRBV2 and TRBJ1-2; no reliable D call. Germline V gene lookup returns CDR1 SNHLY and CDR2 FYNNEI. The V end was cut by 6 bases, the J end by 7 bases, with 12 bases between. CDR3 length equals 12 residues. As DNA, the CDR3 is TGTGCCAGCAGCCAGATCGGCTCTGGCTACACCTTC. Translation: CASSQIGSGYTF.

The rearrangement uses TRBV28 and TRBJ1-6; no firm D call. CDR1 and CDR2 from the germline V gene are MDHEN and SYDVKM. V gave up 5 bases and J gave up 11 bases, with 19 bases separating them. The CDR3 length is 15 residues. CDR3 amino acids: CASSRTRGVIAPLHF. CDR3 DNA sequence: TGTGCCAGCAGTCGCACGCGCGGGGTTATCGCACCCCTCCACTTT.

About this clonotype: Sequence at one end of the junction differs from germline and may be a read error. Here the CDR3 DNA reads TGTGCCAGCAGCGTAGCCGGGACAGAGACCCAGTACTTC. It specifies CASSVAGTETQYF. This chain links TRBV7-2 with TRBJ2-5; the D call may be TRBD1 or TRBD2 (5 bases each). Germline CDR1 and CDR2: SGHTA and FQGNSA. The CDR3 has 13 amino acids. The variable domain in full, with the rest retrieved from reference TRBV7-2 and TRBJ2-5, is GAGVSQSPSNKVTEKGKDVELRCDPISGHTALYWYRQSLGQGLEFLIYFQGNSAPDKSGLPSDRFSAERTGGSVSTLTIQRTQQEDSAVYLCASSVAGTETQYFGPGTRLLVL.

V and J are TRBV30 and TRBJ1-6; 7 positions match TRBD1. The CDR3 runs to 13 residues. In germline, CDR1 is GTSNPN, CDR2 SVGIG (reference sequence). The junction had 5 bases not matched to a gene; V was cut back by 5 bases and J by 7 bases. CDR3 sequence reads: CAWQTGVNSPLHF. In DNA form, the CDR3 reads TGTGCCTGGCAAACAGGGGTGAATTCACCCCTCCACTTT.

Remarks on this clonotype: This may arise from a read error, as a much more abundant clone is one base away. This is likely a read error, given that the CDR3 carries no conserved phenylalanine or tryptophan at its end. The chain combines TRBV20-1 with TRBJ2-7; D gene ambiguous. V was cut by 1 base and J by 6 bases, with 10 bases left in between. In germline, CDR1 is DFQATT, CDR2 SNEGSKA (reference sequence). The CDR3 sequence is 12 residues long. The CDR3 DNA sequence: TGCAGTGCTAGAGTGGTAGCTTCCGAGCAGTACCTC. Translated, it gives CSARVVASEQYL.

In DNA form, the CDR3 reads TGCAGTGCTAGGGGAGCAGATGGAGATACGCAGTATTTT. Its protein is CSARGADGDTQYF. The chain has TRBV20-1 and TRBJ2-3; tentatively, D is TRBD2 (5 bases). From germline, CDR1 is DFQATT and CDR2 SNEGSKA (reference sequence). This CDR3 is built from 13 residues. Between the trimmed V and J ends, which lost 3 bases and 5 bases, there was a span of 12 bases.

The rearrangement links TRBV6-1 to TRBJ2-3, with a tentative D call TRBD1 (6 bases). The V gene's germline CDR1 is MNHNS and CDR2 SASEGT. V was clipped by 6 bases and J by 4 bases, with 14 bases between them. This CDR3 is 14 amino acids long. CDR3 nucleotide sequence: TGTGCCAGCAGCCGAACAGGGTCTGCAGATACGCAGTATTTT. Its protein product is CASSRTGSADTQYF.

This clonotype appeared once. V usage is TRBV7-9 and J usage is TRBJ1-2; no reliable D call. Trimming shortened V by 6 bases and J by 5 bases, and 13 bases separated the two germline ends. This CDR3 comprises 13 residues. Germline lookup yields CDR1 SEHNR and CDR2 FQNEAQ (reference sequence). The CDR3: CASSGDESYGYTF. In DNA form, the CDR3 reads TGTGCCAGCAGTGGAGACGAGAGTTATGGCTACACCTTC.

V gene TRBV6-2 or TRBV6-3 combines with J gene TRBJ1-5, with D tentatively TRBD1 (6 bases). The CDR3 has 14 amino acids. Germline CDR1 and CDR2: MNHEY and SVGEGT. Trimming removed 6 bases from V and 2 bases from J, with 11 bases in between. The CDR3 reads CASRGRGGNQPQHF. In nucleotides, the CDR3 is TGTGCCAGCAGAGGCAGGGGAGGCAATCAGCCCCAGCATTTT.

This clonotype has a count of ten or more. The rearrangement links TRBV4-3 to TRBJ1-2, with D maybe TRBD1 (5 bases). The CDR3 extends over 14 amino acids. The V gene lost 0 bases and the J gene lost 1 base, with 6 bases spanning the gap. The germline gives CDR1 LGHNA, CDR2 YSLEER. The CDR3 DNA follows: TGCGCCAGCAGCCAAGACAGGGTTAACTATGGCTACACCTTC. It specifies CASSQDRVNYGYTF.

This rearrangement joins TRBV20-1 to TRBJ2-3; no firm D call. V shed 6 bases and J shed 8 bases, with 15 bases lying between them. CDR3 size: 12 residues. Germline CDR1 and CDR2: DFQATT and SNEGSKA (reference sequence). This CDR3 reads CSAPSGAGTQYF. For the CDR3, the DNA is TGCAGTGCCCCATCAGGAGCAGGTACGCAGTATTTT.

With respect to this clonotype: A much larger clone lies a single base off, so this may be a read error. The chain couples TRBV2 to TRBJ2-7; no reliable D call. CDR3 size: 15 residues. Germline V gene lookup returns CDR1 SNHLY and CDR2 FYNNEI. In nucleotides, the CDR3 is TGTGCCGGCAGTGAAGTAAGGGTCAGGAACGCCGAGCAGTACTTC. Translating gives CAGSEVRVRNAEQYF.

This clonotype occurred many times. V usage is TRBV20-1 and J usage is TRBJ2-7; 7 nucleotides match TRBD2. The CDR3 runs to 13 residues. Trimming took 5 bases from V and 2 from J; bases not matched to a gene: 6. CDR1 is DFQATT, CDR2 SNEGSKA, per germline (reference sequence). The CDR3 here is CSAAPGGTYEQYF. CDR3 nucleotide sequence: TGCAGTGCTGCTCCCGGGGGGACCTACGAGCAGTACTTC.

V gene TRBV6-5 combines with J gene TRBJ2-7, with TRBD1 matching 7 bases. CDR3 size: 15 residues. In germline, CDR1 is MNHEY, CDR2 SVGAGI. V trimming: 4 bases; J trimming: 3 bases; junction bases outside the gene matches: 9. CDR3 protein: CASSWPQGSYYEQYF. CDR3 coding DNA: TGTGCCAGCAGTTGGCCACAGGGGTCCTACTACGAGCAGTACTTC.

At least ten counts were recorded for this clonotype. The chain uses TRBV7-2 and TRBJ2-7, with 9 positions matching TRBD1. The ends lost 4 bases at V and 6 bases at J; junction bases unmatched: 7. Looked up from germline, CDR1 is SGHTA and CDR2 is FQGNSA. The CDR3 is made up of 14 amino acids. In nucleotides, the CDR3 is TGTGCCAGCAGCTCAACAACAGGGGGCATCGAGCAGTACTTC. Translating gives CASSSTTGGIEQYF.

V gene TRBV6-1 combines with J gene TRBJ2-7, with D maybe TRBD2 (5 bases). The CDR3 consists of 15 residues. V was pared by 5 bases and J by 3 bases, with 17 bases between. Germline CDR1 is MNHNS and CDR2 is SASEGT. CDR3 sequence: CASSRTVDGIYEQYF. DNA of the CDR3: TGTGCCAGCAGTCGAACGGTGGACGGGATCTACGAGCAGTACTTC.

This chain connects TRBV2 to TRBJ1-2; TRBD1 is a possible D gene (6 bases). This CDR3 is built from 13 residues. Germline values: CDR1 SNHLY, CDR2 FYNNEI. The V gene lost 7 bases and the J gene lost 6 bases, with 15 bases spanning the gap. In DNA form, the CDR3 reads TGTGCCAGCAAATCCAGGGGTAGAGATGGCTACACCTTC. Encoded protein: CASKSRGRDGYTF.